This T cell receptor beta chain was sequenced in a study of blood T cell repertoires in COVID-19. Study-level information: T cells, B-cell-depleted T cells, or PBMCs provided the cDNA or gDNA that served as material.

Sequenced by immunoSEQ multiplex PCR; TCRdb stores in-frame clones only, minus some. The sample yields over 350,000 clones, roughly 89% seen once. The CDR3 consists of 13 residues. V lost 1 base, J lost 4 bases, and 8 bases lay in between. The V gene's germline CDR1 is SGHDN and CDR2 FVKESK. The chain employs TRBV14 and TRBJ2-7; unclear D gene. Source material: peripheral blood. This sequence originates from a woman in her thirties with acute or convalescent COVID-19. CDR3 region: CASSQGWRYEQYF. The CDR3 region has the DNA TGTGCCAGCAGCCAAGGGTGGAGATACGAGCAGTACTTC.